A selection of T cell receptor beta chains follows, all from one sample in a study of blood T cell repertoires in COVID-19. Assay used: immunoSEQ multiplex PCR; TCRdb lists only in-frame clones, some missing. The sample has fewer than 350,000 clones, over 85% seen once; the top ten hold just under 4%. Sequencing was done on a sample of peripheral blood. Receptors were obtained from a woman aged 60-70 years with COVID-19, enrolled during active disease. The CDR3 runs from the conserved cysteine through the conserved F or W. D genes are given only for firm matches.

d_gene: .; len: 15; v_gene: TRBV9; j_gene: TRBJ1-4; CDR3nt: TGTGCCAGCAGCGCCGAACAGGCTACTAATGAAAAACTGTTTTTT; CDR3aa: CASSAEQATNEKLFF
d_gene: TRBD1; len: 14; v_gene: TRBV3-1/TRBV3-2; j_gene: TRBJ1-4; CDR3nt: TGTGCCAGCAGCCTCCAGGGGGCTGGGGAAAAACTGTTTTTT; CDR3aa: CASSLQGAGEKLFF
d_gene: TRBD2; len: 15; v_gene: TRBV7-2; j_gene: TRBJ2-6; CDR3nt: TGTGCCAGCAGGACTGGACTAGCGGGGGCCAACGTCCTGACTTTC; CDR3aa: CASRTGLAGANVLTF
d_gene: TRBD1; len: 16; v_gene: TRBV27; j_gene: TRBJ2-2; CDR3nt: TGTGCCAGCAGTTTATCTCCAGGGGGCACCGGCGGGGAGCTGTTTTTT; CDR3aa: CASSLSPGGTGGELFF
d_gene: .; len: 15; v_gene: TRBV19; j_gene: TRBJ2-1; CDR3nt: TGTGCCAGTATCGGCGGAGAGAGCTCCTACAATGAGCAGTTCTTC; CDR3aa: CASIGGESSYNEQFF
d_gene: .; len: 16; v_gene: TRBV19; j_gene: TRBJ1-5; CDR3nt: TGTGCCAGTAGTGCAACCGGGACTAAGACTAATCAGCCCCAGCATTTT; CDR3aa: CASSATGTKTNQPQHF
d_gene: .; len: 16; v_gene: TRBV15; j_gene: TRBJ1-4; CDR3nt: TGTGCCACCAGCAGAGATTATGGCGGGGTGCGGGAAAAACTGTTTTTT; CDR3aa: CATSRDYGGVREKLFF
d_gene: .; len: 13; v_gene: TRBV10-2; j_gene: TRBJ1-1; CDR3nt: TGCGCCAGCAGTCCTACAGAGAACACTGAAGCTTTCTTT; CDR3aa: CASSPTENTEAFF
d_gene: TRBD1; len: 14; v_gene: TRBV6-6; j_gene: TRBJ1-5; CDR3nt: TGTGCCAGCAGTCCCGGACAGGGCTGGGAGCCCCAGCATTTT; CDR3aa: CASSPGQGWEPQHF
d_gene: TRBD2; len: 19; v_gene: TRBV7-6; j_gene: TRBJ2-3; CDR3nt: TGTGCCAGCAGGCAACTGCCAAAAACTAGCGGGGGGGCAACAGATACGCAGTATTTT; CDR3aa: CASRQLPKTSGGATDTQYF
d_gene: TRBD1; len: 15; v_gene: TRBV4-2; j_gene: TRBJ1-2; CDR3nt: TGTGCCAGCAGCCAAGAGTCCTGGACAGGCTATGGCTACACCTTC; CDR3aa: CASSQESWTGYGYTF
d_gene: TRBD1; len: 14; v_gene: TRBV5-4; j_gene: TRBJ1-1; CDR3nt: TGTGCCAGCAGCCCCCCGGACAGGCCTGCTGAAGCTTTCTTT; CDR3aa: CASSPPDRPAEAFF
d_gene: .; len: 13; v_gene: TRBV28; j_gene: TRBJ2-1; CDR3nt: TGTGCCAGCAGCACCGCGGGGCGGTACGAGCAGTTCTTC; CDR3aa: CASSTAGRYEQFF
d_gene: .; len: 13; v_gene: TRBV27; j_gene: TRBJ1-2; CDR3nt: TGTGCCAGCAGTTCCACAGGGTGGGGTGGCTACACCTTC; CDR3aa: CASSSTGWGGYTF
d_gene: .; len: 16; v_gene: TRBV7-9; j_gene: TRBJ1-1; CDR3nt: TGTGCCAGCAGCTCTACGGATCGGGTTGTGAACACTGAAGCTTTCTTT; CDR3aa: CASSSTDRVVNTEAFF
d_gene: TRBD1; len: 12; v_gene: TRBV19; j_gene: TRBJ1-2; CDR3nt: TGTGCCACCGCGGACAGGGACTATGGCTACACCTTC; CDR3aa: CATADRDYGYTF
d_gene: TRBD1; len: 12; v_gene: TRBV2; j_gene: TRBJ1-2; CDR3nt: TGTGCCAGCATCGAGGGGGCTACTGGCTACACCTTC; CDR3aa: CASIEGATGYTF